This T cell receptor beta chain was sequenced for a study of CD8 T cells in Susac syndrome. The count of this clonotype is one. It was treatment-naive patients with stable or active relapsing-remitting disease who made up the multiple sclerosis controls. TEMRA cells underwent FACS enrichment and CD8+ and CD4+ T cells underwent negative isolation. The CDR3 extends over 15 amino acids. The trim removed 0 bases at V and 8 bases at J, leaving 7 bases unmatched. Germline assignment: CDR1 MRHNA and CDR2 SNTAGT. An input of about 0.5 to 1 ug of RNA was subjected to reverse transcription using random hexamers. It was immunoSEQ multiplex PCR that amplified TCR beta CDR3 across 54 Vbeta and 13 Jbeta. TCRdb processed the immunoSEQ multiplex PCR reads anew with MiXCR; each CDR3 protein has one entry. The sample has about 300,000 distinct CDR3 sequences, about 89% seen once; the top ten hold roughly 0.2%.

The V and J genes are TRBV6-4 and TRBJ2-1; 7 positions match TRBD2. The material sequenced was CD8+ T cells from PBMCs. This receptor was identified in a human donor with multiple sclerosis. CDR3 in amino acids: CASSDSKGGFHEQFF. As DNA, the CDR3 is TGTGCCAGCAGTGACTCGAAGGGAGGGTTCCATGAGCAGTTCTTC.